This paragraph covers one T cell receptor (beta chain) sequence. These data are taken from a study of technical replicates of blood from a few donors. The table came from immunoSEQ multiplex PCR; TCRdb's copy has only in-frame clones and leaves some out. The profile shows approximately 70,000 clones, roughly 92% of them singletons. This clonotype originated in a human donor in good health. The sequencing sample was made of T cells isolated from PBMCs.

The CDR3 sequence: CASSLAHNSYNEQFF. The DNA of the CDR3 is TGTGCCAGCAGCCTGGCTCATAACTCCTACAATGAGCAGTTCTTC. The rearrangement links TRBV4-2 to TRBJ2-1; D remains ambiguous. V dropped 4 bases and J dropped 0 bases, with 10 bases sitting between them. The CDR3 runs 15 residues. The germline CDR1 and CDR2 sequences are LGHNA and YNFKEQ.